This TCR beta chain emerged from a study of blood T cell repertoires in COVID-19. Study as a whole: PBMCs, B-cell-depleted T cells, or T cells were the source of the cDNA or gDNA that made up the material.

Looked up from germline, CDR1 is LGHDT and CDR2 is YNNKEL (reference sequence). The length of the CDR3 is 15 residues. Trimming cost V 7 bases and J 5 bases, with 20 bases left between them. This clone was observed once. Per the study methods: Nucleated cell number was recorded as an estimate derived from reference gene primer amplification. Only in-frame clones appear in the TCRdb table, and some are missing; sequencing was by immunoSEQ multiplex PCR. V, J and clone size are those of that table, while D and trimming were read from the DNA. This sample has about 84,000 clones, with roughly 80% found just once.

This sequence originates from a woman aged 80 or over with acute or convalescent COVID-19. The sample consisted of peripheral blood. The J gene is TRBJ1-2, the V gene TRBV3-1 (or the pseudogene TRBV3-2), with D perhaps matching TRBD1 (5 bases). The CDR3 DNA sequence: TGTGCCAGCACCGACTCGGGACTCCCGAGGTATGGCTACACCTTC. This encodes CASTDSGLPRYGYTF.